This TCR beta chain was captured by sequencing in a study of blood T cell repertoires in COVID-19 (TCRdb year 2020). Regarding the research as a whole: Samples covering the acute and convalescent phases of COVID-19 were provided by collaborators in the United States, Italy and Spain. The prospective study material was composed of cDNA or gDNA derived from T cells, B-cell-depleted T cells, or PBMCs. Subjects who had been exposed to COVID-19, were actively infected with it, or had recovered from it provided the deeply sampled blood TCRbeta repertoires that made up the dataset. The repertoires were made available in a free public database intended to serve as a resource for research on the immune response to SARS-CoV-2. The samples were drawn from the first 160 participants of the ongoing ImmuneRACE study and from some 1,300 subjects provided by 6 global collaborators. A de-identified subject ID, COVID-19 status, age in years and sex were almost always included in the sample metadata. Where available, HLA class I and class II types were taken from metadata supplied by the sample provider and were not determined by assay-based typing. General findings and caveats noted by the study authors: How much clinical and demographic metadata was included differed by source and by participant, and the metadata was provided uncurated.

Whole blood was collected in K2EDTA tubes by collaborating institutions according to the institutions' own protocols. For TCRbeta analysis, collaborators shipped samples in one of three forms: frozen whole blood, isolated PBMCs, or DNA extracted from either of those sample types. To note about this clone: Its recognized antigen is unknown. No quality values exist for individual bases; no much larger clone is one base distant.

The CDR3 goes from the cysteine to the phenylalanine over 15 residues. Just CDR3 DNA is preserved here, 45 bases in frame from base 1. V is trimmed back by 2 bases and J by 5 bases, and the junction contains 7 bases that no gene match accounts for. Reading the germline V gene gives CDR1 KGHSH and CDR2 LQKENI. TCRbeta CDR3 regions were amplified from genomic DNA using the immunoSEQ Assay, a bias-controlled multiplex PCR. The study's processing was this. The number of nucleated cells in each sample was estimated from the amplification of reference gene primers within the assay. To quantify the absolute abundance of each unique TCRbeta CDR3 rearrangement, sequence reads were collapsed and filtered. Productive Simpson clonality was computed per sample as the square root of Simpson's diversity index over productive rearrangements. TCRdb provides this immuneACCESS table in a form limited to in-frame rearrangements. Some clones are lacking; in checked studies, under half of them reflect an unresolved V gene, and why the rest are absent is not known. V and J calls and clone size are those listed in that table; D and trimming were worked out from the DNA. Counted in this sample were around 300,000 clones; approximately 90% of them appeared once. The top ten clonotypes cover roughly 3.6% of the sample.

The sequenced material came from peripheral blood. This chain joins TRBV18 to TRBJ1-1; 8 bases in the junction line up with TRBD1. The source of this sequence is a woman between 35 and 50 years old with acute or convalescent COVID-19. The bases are TGTGCCAGCTCACCAGAGACAGGGGTAGGGACTGAAGCTTTCTTT. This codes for CASSPETGVGTEAFF.